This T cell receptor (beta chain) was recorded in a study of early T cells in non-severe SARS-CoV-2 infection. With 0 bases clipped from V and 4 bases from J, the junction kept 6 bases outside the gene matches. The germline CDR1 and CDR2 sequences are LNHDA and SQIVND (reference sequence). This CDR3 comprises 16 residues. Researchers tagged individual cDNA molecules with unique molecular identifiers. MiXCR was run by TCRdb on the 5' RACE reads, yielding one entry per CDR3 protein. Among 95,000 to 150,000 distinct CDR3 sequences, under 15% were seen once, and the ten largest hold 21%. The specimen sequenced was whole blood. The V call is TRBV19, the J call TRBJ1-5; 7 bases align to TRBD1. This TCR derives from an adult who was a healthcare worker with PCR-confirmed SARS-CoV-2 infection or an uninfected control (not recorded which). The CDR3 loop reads CASSIDPGTANQPQHF. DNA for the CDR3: TGTGCCAGTAGTATAGACCCTGGGACAGCGAATCAGCCCCAGCATTTT.